The clone carrying this T cell receptor (beta chain) was observed a few times. This sample was taken from a study of T-cell reconstitution after alpha-beta-depleted transplantation in children. Preparation of the TCRbeta library involved a method that used unique molecular identifiers. TCRdb reanalysed the PCR reads using MiXCR and keeps one entry per CDR3 protein. The table lists approximately 520,000 distinct CDR3 sequences, 32% of them singletons. This CDR3 region has 13 residues. V was pared by 6 bases and J by 3 bases, with 2 bases of the junction left unmatched. The sample consisted of PBMCs from the stem cell graft donor, taken from the stem cell graft. This clonotype was obtained from a human donor who donated a stem cell graft to a child with aplastic anemia. The chain is built from TRBV12-3 or TRBV12-4 and TRBJ1-3; 7 positions match TRBD1. CDR3 sequence: CASRTGRGNTIYF. CDR3 bases: TGTGCCAGCAGGACAGGGCGTGGAAACACCATATATTTT.